This TCR beta chain stems from a study of cytomegalovirus exposure and HLA in healthy donors. Study in general: Among the approximately 400 genotyped donors, 81% were placed in the Caucasian-associated ancestry cluster. The study, taken as a whole, reports: Rarity held for most TCR sequences, but there were some public TCRs that occurred in many donors. Only CMV serostatus was available as immune exposure information. Sequencing depth roughly uniform across donors was assumed in presence/absence analyses.

Use of 60 Vbeta and 13 Jbeta primers characterized the PCR. The table came from immunoSEQ multiplex PCR; TCRdb's copy has only in-frame clones and leaves some out. The repertoire includes more than 90,000 clones, 78% of them detected once, and just over 0.75% sits in the top ten. The J segment lost 6 bases and the V segment lost 7 bases, leaving 9 bases of the junction unmatched. In germline, CDR1 is SNHLY, CDR2 FYNNEI. The CDR3 is 14 amino acids. Comments on this clone: Its target is unknown.

V is TRBV2 and J is TRBJ1-5; the match to TRBD1 covers 7 bases. Sequenced sample: PBMCs. This TCR was recovered from a woman aged 60-75 years in good health and CMV-seronegative. CDR3 DNA: TGTGCCAGCACTAAGCAGGGGGTAGGTCAGCCCCAGCATTTT. Translated, it gives CASTKQGVGQPQHF.